The 30 T cell receptor beta chains below all came from one sample that was sequenced in a study of blood T cell repertoires in COVID-19. The protocol was immunoSEQ multiplex PCR, while the TCRdb copy is restricted to in-frame clones and leaves out a portion. The table lists tens of thousands of clones, about four fifths of them singletons. The sequencing sample was made of peripheral blood. These receptors all come from a woman of 80 years or more with acute or convalescent COVID-19.

This clone has only one observation. The V and J genes are TRBV2 and TRBJ2-5; maybe TRBD1 (5 bases). The germline V gene encodes CDR1 SNHLY and CDR2 FYNNEI. The CDR3 is made up of 14 amino acids. Trimming pared 5 bases from V and 1 base from J, leaving 11 bases between. The CDR3 region is CASSRDRTQETQYF. In nucleotides, the CDR3 is TGTGCCAGCAGTAGAGACAGAACCCAAGAGACCCAGTACTTC.

The rearrangement uses TRBV5-1 and TRBJ2-5; a weak D match, TRBD1 (6 bases). Per germline, CDR1 SGHRS and CDR2 YFSETQ. The CDR3 covers 14 residues. The V end lost 3 bases, the J end lost 0 bases, and 9 bases lay between the germline ends. CDR3 residues: CASSWRTDQETQYF. As DNA, the CDR3 is TGCGCCAGCAGCTGGAGGACAGACCAAGAGACCCAGTACTTC.

The CDR3 DNA is TGTGCCAGCAGCTTCGGGCAGGGGTATAACTATGGCTACACCTTC. Translated: CASSFGQGYNYGYTF. This sequence joins TRBV7-9 and TRBJ1-2, with D possibly TRBD1 on 6 matching bases. Germline V gene lookup returns CDR1 SEHNR and CDR2 FQNEAQ (reference sequence). This CDR3 contains 15 residues. V lost 3 bases to trimming and J lost 1 base, with 12 bases between them.

This sequence joins TRBV29-1 and TRBJ1-1; D remains unclear. The germline V and J ends were trimmed by 4 bases and 3 bases, with 12 bases remaining between them. Germline V gene sequence: CDR1 SQVTM, CDR2 ANQGSEA. This CDR3 region has 13 residues. CDR3 sequence: CSVGEAADTEAFF. The CDR3 DNA is TGCAGCGTTGGGGAGGCGGCGGACACTGAAGCTTTCTTT. Drawing the rest from reference TRBV29-1 and TRBJ1-1, the complete variable domain is SAVISQKPSRDICQRGTSLTIQCQVDSQVTMMFWYRQQPGQSLTLIATANQGSEATYESGFVIDKFPISRPNLTFSTLTVSNMSPEDSSIYLCSVGEAADTEAFFGQGTRLTVV.

This clone ranks as medium-sized (0.01 to 0.1%). This same CDR3 is encoded by further DNA sequences in the sample. This rearrangement joins TRBV6-1 to TRBJ1-5; maybe TRBD1 (5 bases). CDR3 length: 15 residues. Trimming left V 1 base short and J 4 bases short, with 11 bases between. Per the germline V gene, CDR1 is MNHNS and CDR2 is SASEGT. The CDR3 DNA reads TGTGCCAGCAGTGAAGGCAGGGTGGGGAATCAGCCCCAGCATTTT. Translating it yields CASSEGRVGNQPQHF.

V usage is TRBV29-1 and J usage is TRBJ1-2; 9 bases line up with TRBD1. There are 14 residues in the CDR3. The V gene's germline CDR1 is SQVTM and CDR2 ANQGSEA. J lost 3 bases, V lost 3 bases, and 5 bases had no gene match. CDR3 residues: CSVEGQGIDYGYTF. For the CDR3, the DNA is TGCAGCGTTGAGGGACAGGGTATTGACTATGGCTACACCTTC.

This clone was seen only a few times. The chain links TRBV7-6 to TRBJ2-1; no reliable D call. The CDR3 has 13 amino acids. Germline V gives CDR1 SGHVS, CDR2 FNYEAQ. Deletions cut 1 base from V and 10 bases from J, with 11 bases between. DNA for the CDR3: TGTGCCAGCAGCTTAGAGTTAGCCCGAGAGCAGTTCTTC. Translated: CASSLELAREQFF.

The chain joins TRBV7-2 to TRBJ1-1; D remains unclear. V gave up 5 bases and J gave up 1 base, with 14 bases separating them. Germline-derived CDR1 and CDR2 are SGHTA and FQGNSA. This CDR3 spans 15 amino acids. CDR3 sequence (DNA): TGTGCCAGCAGCCTTCACCCCTCGGGGAACACTGAAGCTTTCTTT. Translation gives CASSLHPSGNTEAFF.

The chain carries TRBV7-3 and TRBJ2-3; 10 nucleotides line up with TRBD2. J gave up 4 bases and V 5 bases, and 9 bases lay outside the gene matches. Germline-derived CDR1 and CDR2 are SGHTA and FQGTGA. The CDR3 contains 16 residues. In DNA form, the CDR3 reads TGTGCCAGCAGCCCGACTAGCGGGTTATTTGCAGATACGCAGTATTTT. Protein product: CASSPTSGLFADTQYF.

This clone was observed once. The gene calls are TRBV3-1 (or the pseudogene TRBV3-2) and TRBJ1-2; 9 nucleotides agree with TRBD1. V shed 4 bases, J shed 4 bases, and the junction held 4 bases outside the gene matches. Germline V CDR1 and CDR2: LGHDT, YNNKEL (reference sequence). This CDR3 comprises 14 residues. CDR3 in DNA: TGTGCCAGCAGCCGGATGGGACAGGGCTATGGCTACACCTTC. Translated: CASSRMGQGYGYTF.

This chain connects TRBV5-1 to TRBJ2-3; 10 bases agree with TRBD2. The CDR3 spans 15 residues. Germline V CDR1 and CDR2: SGHRS, YFSETQ. V trimming: 2 bases; J trimming: 5 bases; junction bases outside the gene matches: 5. CDR3: CASSLASGGVDTQYF. In DNA, the CDR3 is TGCGCCAGCAGCTTAGCTAGCGGGGGTGTAGATACGCAGTATTTT.

This chain uses TRBV28 with TRBJ1-2, with D unclear. V lost 2 bases and J 7 bases, leaving 17 bases between the germline ends. Germline CDR1 is MDHEN and CDR2 is SYDVKM. The CDR3 consists of 15 residues. CDR3 nucleotide sequence: TGTGCCAGCAGTTTAGGAGGCAGTGCGTTGCGTGGCTACACCTTC. Its protein product is CASSLGGSALRGYTF.

The CDR3 DNA follows: TGTGCCAGCAGTGGATTGGACAGGGGGAGCAATCAGCCCCAGCATTTT. Residues: CASSGLDRGSNQPQHF. V is TRBV6-1 and J is TRBJ1-5; 10 bases align to TRBD1. The CDR3 covers 16 residues. The trim removed 4 bases at V and 1 base at J, leaving 4 bases unmatched. The germline V gene has CDR1 MNHNS and CDR2 SASEGT.

The rearrangement links TRBV12-5 to TRBJ1-5; maybe TRBD1 (5 bases). This CDR3 is 16 amino acids long. V was shortened by 0 bases and J by 4 bases, with 13 bases between the two germline ends. CDR1 is LGHNT and CDR2 is FRNRAP in the germline V gene. Here the CDR3 reads CASGLVQTGGNQPQHF. The DNA for the CDR3 is TGTGCTAGTGGTTTGGTACAAACAGGAGGGAATCAGCCCCAGCATTTT. Variable domain in full (rest from reference TRBV12-5 and TRBJ1-5): DARVTQTPRHKVTEMGQEVTMRCQPILGHNTVFWYRQTMMQGLELLAYFRNRAPLDDSGMPKDRFSAEMPDATLATLKIQPSEPRDSAVYFCASGLVQTGGNQPQHFGDGTRLSIL.

The table lists this clone with a count of one. V usage is TRBV2 and J usage is TRBJ1-4, with a weak D call TRBD1 (5 bases). V lost 6 bases to trimming and J lost 0 bases, with 11 bases between them. The CDR3 has 15 residues. The V gene's germline CDR1 is SNHLY and CDR2 FYNNEI. Here the CDR3 reads CASSGTYATNEKLFF. The CDR3 coding sequence is TGTGCCAGCAGCGGGACTTATGCAACTAATGAAAAACTGTTTTTT.

The rearrangement links TRBV6-5 to TRBJ1-6, with 7 bases matching TRBD1. This CDR3 has 14 residues. The V gene end was trimmed by 3 bases and the J gene end by 5 bases; junction bases not matched to a gene: 1. The V gene's germline CDR1 is MNHEY and CDR2 SVGAGI. DNA of the CDR3: TGTGCCAGCAGTTATACAGGGGATAATTCACCCCTCCACTTT. Protein product: CASSYTGDNSPLHF.

The chain carries TRBV5-1 and TRBJ2-3; 12 bases are shared with TRBD2. Trimming removed 2 bases from V and 0 bases from J; junction bases left unmatched: 7. The germline CDR1 and CDR2 sequences are SGHRS and YFSETQ. The CDR3 is 18 amino acids. The CDR3 sequence: CASSFGLAGSSSTDTQYF. In DNA form, the CDR3 reads TGCGCCAGCAGCTTTGGACTAGCGGGGAGCTCAAGCACAGATACGCAGTATTTT.

The rearrangement joins TRBV19 to TRBJ1-5; D unclear. The germline CDR1 and CDR2 sequences are LNHDA and SQIVND (reference sequence). The CDR3 extends over 13 amino acids. The V gene lost 7 bases and the J gene lost 6 bases, with 13 bases spanning the gap. CDR3 protein: CASNGGRVQPQHF. CDR3 nucleotides: TGTGCCAGTAATGGAGGGCGGGTTCAGCCCCAGCATTTT.

The chain combines TRBV9 with TRBJ2-7; D is unclear. The CDR3 sequence is 14 residues long. CDR1 is SGDLS and CDR2 is YYNGEE in the germline V gene. Trimming took 0 bases from V and 5 from J, leaving 12 bases between them. The DNA of the CDR3 is TGTGCCAGCAGCGTAGGGTCTACCGCGGACGAGCAGTACTTC. This gives the protein CASSVGSTADEQYF.

The chain carries TRBV5-1 and TRBJ2-7, with TRBD1 matching 10 bases. The germline gives CDR1 SGHRS, CDR2 YFSETQ. The CDR3 covers 15 residues. The ends lost 3 bases at V and 5 bases at J; junction bases unmatched: 8. The CDR3 reads CASSYSGTGDHEQYF. The CDR3 nucleotides read TGCGCCAGCAGCTACTCCGGGACAGGGGACCACGAGCAGTACTTC.

The chain is built from TRBV27 and TRBJ1-2, with TRBD1 matching 7 bases. CDR1 is MNHEY, CDR2 SMNVEV, per germline (reference sequence). J lost 7 bases, V lost 0 bases, and 11 bases had no gene match. This CDR3 spans 16 amino acids. CDR3 nucleotide sequence: TGTGCCAGCAGTTTATCCTCCTACAGGGGTGAACGTGGCTACACCTTC. This encodes CASSLSSYRGERGYTF.

The chain couples TRBV5-1 to TRBJ2-5; 7 positions match TRBD1. Germline CDR1 and CDR2: SGHRS and YFSETQ. After removal of 4 bases from V and 1 base from J, the junction contained 13 bases not matched to a gene. The CDR3 runs 17 residues. CDR3 DNA: TGCGCCAGCAGCCCGCAGGCGAGGGGGCGTCTCCAAGAGACCCAGTACTTC. It is translated as CASSPQARGRLQETQYF.

The genes are TRBV5-6 and TRBJ1-1; no clear D gene. CDR1 is SGHDT and CDR2 is YYEEEE in the germline V gene. The CDR3 is 16 amino acids. The V gene lost 3 bases and the J gene lost 4 bases, with 19 bases spanning the gap. CDR3 residues: CASSSSLYLSGTEAFF. The CDR3 DNA is TGTGCCAGCAGCTCTTCCCTCTATCTCTCTGGCACTGAAGCTTTCTTT.

This chain joins TRBV7-8 and TRBJ1-4, with 7 bases that match TRBD1. In germline, CDR1 is SGHVS, CDR2 FQNEAQ. J was trimmed by 3 bases and V by 4 bases; bases with no gene match: 5. This CDR3 has 15 residues. The CDR3 bases are TGTGCCAGCAGCTCGTCCGGGACAGCTAATGAAAAACTGTTTTTT. Its protein product is CASSSSGTANEKLFF.

The chain uses TRBV28 and TRBJ2-5; D is undetermined. The CDR3 sequence is 14 residues long. V shed 4 bases and J shed 3 bases, with 12 bases lying between them. Germline CDR1 reads MDHEN; CDR2 reads SYDVKM. The CDR3 loop is CASSSTTAKETQYF. DNA of the CDR3: TGTGCCAGCAGTTCAACAACAGCAAAAGAGACCCAGTACTTC.

J is TRBJ1-2 and V is TRBV19; 12 nucleotides line up with TRBD1. V shed 3 bases, J shed 0 bases, and the junction held 14 bases outside the gene matches. Germline loops: CDR1 LNHDA, CDR2 SQIVND (reference sequence). CDR3 size: 20 residues. In DNA form, the CDR3 reads TGTGCCAGTAGTATGAACATCCCTCGGGACAGGGGGCGAGCTAACTATGGCTACACCTTC. Translating it yields CASSMNIPRDRGRANYGYTF.

The rearrangement links TRBV19 to TRBJ2-1, with 9 positions matching TRBD2. J was trimmed by 1 base and V by 5 bases; bases with no gene match: 12. The germline V gene has CDR1 LNHDA and CDR2 SQIVND (reference sequence). This CDR3 has 18 amino acids. The CDR3 sequence is CASSRSGGGVLSYNEQFF. In DNA, the CDR3 is TGTGCCAGTAGTCGGTCGGGCGGGGGGGTGTTGTCCTACAATGAGCAGTTCTTC. Filled out from reference TRBV19 and TRBJ2-1, the complete variable domain reads DGGITQSPKYLFRKEGQNVTLSCEQNLNHDAMYWYRQDPGQGLRLIYYSQIVNDFQKGDIAEGYSVSREKKESFPLTVTSAQKNPTAFYLCASSRSGGGVLSYNEQFFGPGTRLTVL.

This chain links TRBV7-9 with TRBJ2-1; TRBD2 aligns across 9 bases. V was clipped by 0 bases and J by 7 bases; unmatched bases: 4. The CDR3 covers 15 residues. Per germline, CDR1 SEHNR and CDR2 FQNEAQ (reference sequence). The CDR3 protein is CASSLAAGGLNEQFF. The CDR3 coding sequence is TGTGCCAGCAGCTTAGCGGCGGGGGGGCTGAATGAGCAGTTCTTC.

The chain recombines TRBV3-1 (or the pseudogene TRBV3-2) with TRBJ2-7, with 10 positions matching TRBD1. With 5 bases clipped from V and 7 bases from J, the junction kept 8 bases outside the gene matches. Germline-derived CDR1 and CDR2 are LGHDT and YNNKEL (reference sequence). The CDR3 covers 14 residues. CDR3 loop: CASSYGTGEGEQYF. The CDR3 nucleotides are TGTGCCAGCAGCTACGGGACAGGGGAGGGTGAGCAGTACTTC.

The chain links TRBV5-4 to TRBJ1-6; D is ambiguous. The CDR3 spans 16 residues. With 1 base removed from V and 5 bases from J, the gap between germline ends came to 13 bases. Germline loops: CDR1 SGHNT, CDR2 YYREEE (reference sequence). For the CDR3, the DNA is TGTGCCAGCAGCTTGTCGGCGGGGTCCGATAATTCACCCCTCCACTTT. The encoded protein is CASSLSAGSDNSPLHF.